A single sample is the source of the 3 T cell receptor beta chains below, sequenced in a study of PD-L1 blockade in urothelial cancer (dated by TCRdb to about 2017). The intended sense of this specimen's time point label: peripheral blood 6 weeks after treatment start. Library generation was performed with the immunoSEQ multiplex PCR assay. TCRdb took over this immuneACCESS table, retaining in-frame rearrangements with V and J assigned. Such tables are incomplete; in checked studies, under half of the missing clones stem from an unresolved V gene, and the remainder is unexplained. The sample records approximately 91,000 clones, approximately 87% of which are singletons. The ten largest clones take up under 9.5% of the sample. The sample was PBMCs, taken around atezolizumab (anti-PD-L1) treatment. The receptors stem from a man in his sixties or seventies with urothelial cancer.

The chain combines TRBV19 with TRBJ2-7; 8 bases fit TRBD1. The junction had 4 bases not matched to a gene; V was cut back by 5 bases and J by 4 bases. The germline gives CDR1 LNHDA, CDR2 SQIVND (reference sequence). The CDR3 runs 13 residues. CDR3 loop: CASSLGQGYEQYF. In nucleotides, the CDR3 is TGTGCCAGTAGTCTTGGACAGGGTTACGAGCAGTACTTC.

This chain connects TRBV7-8 to TRBJ2-3; D is possibly TRBD2 (6 bases). Trimming removed 4 bases at V and 2 bases at J, with 19 bases between. Germline V gene lookup returns CDR1 SGHVS and CDR2 FQNEAQ. The CDR3 is 17 residues long. The CDR3 reads CASSSLEVAETTDTQYF. The CDR3 DNA is TGTGCCAGCAGCTCCCTGGAGGTAGCGGAAACCACAGATACGCAGTATTTT.

The rearrangement joins TRBV6-6 to TRBJ1-2; a possible D gene is TRBD1 (6 bases). V lost 7 bases and J lost 4, with 19 bases in between. The CDR3 totals 15 residues. Germline CDR1 reads MNHNY; CDR2 reads SVGAGI (reference sequence). In DNA, the CDR3 is TGTGCCAGCACCTCCAGGGGTCGGGTTGCCTATGGCTACACCTTC. Translated: CASTSRGRVAYGYTF.